The present T cell receptor (beta chain) was sequenced within a study of blood T cell repertoires in COVID-19. About the research overall: Acute and convalescent COVID-19 specimens originated in the United States, Italy and Spain.

Profiled with immunoSEQ multiplex PCR; TCRdb holds only in-frame clones, not every one. Of approximately 200,000 clones listed, 86% were seen once; the top ten hold about 4%. In germline, CDR1 is SGHRS, CDR2 YFSETQ. V gave up 0 bases and J gave up 3 bases, with 9 bases separating them. The CDR3 length is 14 residues. Shortly before study entry, within 2 weeks, exposed participants had met a COVID-19 case. The V call is TRBV5-1, the J call TRBJ1-1, with D unclear. The origin of this receptor is a woman aged 30 to 39 who had been exposed to COVID-19. The sample comprised PBMCs or T cells enriched from blood (not recorded which). The CDR3 bases are TGCGCCAGCAGCTTGGAATGGGCCCACACTGAAGCTTTCTTT. Protein sequence: CASSLEWAHTEAFF.